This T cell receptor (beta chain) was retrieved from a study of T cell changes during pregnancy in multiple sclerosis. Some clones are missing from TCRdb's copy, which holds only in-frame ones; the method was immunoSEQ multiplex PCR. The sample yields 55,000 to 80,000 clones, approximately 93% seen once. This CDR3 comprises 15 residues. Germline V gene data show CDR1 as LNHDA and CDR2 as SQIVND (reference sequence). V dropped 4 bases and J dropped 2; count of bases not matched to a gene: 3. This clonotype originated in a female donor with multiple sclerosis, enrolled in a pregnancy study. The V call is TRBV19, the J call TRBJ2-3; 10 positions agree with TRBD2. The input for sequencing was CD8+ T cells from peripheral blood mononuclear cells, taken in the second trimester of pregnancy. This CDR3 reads CASSKTSGITDTQYF. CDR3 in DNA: TGTGCCAGTAGTAAAACTAGCGGGATCACAGATACGCAGTATTTT.